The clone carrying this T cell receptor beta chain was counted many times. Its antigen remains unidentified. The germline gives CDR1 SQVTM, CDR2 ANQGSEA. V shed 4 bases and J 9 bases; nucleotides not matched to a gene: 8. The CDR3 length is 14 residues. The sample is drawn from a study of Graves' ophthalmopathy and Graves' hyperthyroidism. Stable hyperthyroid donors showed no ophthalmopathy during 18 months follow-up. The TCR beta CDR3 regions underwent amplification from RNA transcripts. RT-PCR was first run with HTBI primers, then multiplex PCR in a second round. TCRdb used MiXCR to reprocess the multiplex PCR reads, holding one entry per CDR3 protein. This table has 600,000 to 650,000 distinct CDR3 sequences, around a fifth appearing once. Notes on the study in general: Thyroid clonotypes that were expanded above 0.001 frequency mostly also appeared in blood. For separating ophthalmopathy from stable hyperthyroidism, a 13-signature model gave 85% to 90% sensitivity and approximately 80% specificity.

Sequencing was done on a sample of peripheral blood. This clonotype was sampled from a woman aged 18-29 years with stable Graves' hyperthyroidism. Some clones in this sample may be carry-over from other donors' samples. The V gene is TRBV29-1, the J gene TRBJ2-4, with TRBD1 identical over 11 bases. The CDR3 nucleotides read TGCAGCGTTGGAGACCCCGGGACAGGGGGCATTCAGTACTTC. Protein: CSVGDPGTGGIQYF.